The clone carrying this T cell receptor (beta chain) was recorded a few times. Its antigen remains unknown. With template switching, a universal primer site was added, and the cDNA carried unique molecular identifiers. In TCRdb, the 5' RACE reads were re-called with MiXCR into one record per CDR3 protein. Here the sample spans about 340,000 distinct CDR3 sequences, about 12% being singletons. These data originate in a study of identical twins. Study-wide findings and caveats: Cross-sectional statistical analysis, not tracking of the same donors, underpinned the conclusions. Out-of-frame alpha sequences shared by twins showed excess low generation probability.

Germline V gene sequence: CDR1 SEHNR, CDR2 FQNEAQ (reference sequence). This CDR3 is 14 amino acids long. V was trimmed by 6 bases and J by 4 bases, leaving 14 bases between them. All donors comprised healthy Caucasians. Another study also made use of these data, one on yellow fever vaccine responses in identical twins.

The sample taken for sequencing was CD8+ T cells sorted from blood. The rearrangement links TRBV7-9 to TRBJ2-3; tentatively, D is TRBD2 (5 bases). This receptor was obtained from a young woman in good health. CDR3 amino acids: CASSRLQRADTQYF. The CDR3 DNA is TGTGCCAGCAGTCGACTACAAAGGGCAGATACGCAGTATTTT.